These 14 T cell receptor beta chains were all obtained from the same sample, sequenced in a study of cytomegalovirus exposure and HLA in healthy donors. PCR primers comprised 60 Vbeta and 13 Jbeta primers. Repertoires were generated with immunoSEQ multiplex PCR, while TCRdb's copy carries only in-frame clones and drops some. Found here are 150,000 to 200,000 clones, about 85% of them singletons; the top ten hold approximately 0.98%. Source material: PBMCs. The receptors were gathered from a boy between 2 and 10 years old in good health and CMV-seronegative.

The chain uses TRBV7-2 and TRBJ2-7; D possibly corresponds to TRBD1 (5 bases). CDR1 is SGHTA, CDR2 FQGNSA, per germline. The germline V and J ends were trimmed by 0 bases and 2 bases, with 11 bases remaining between them. This CDR3 has 15 residues. The CDR3 sequence: CASSLAGQGPYEQYF. In nucleotides, the CDR3 is TGTGCCAGCAGCTTAGCGGGGCAGGGCCCCTACGAGCAGTACTTC.

The J gene is TRBJ1-2, the V gene TRBV6-8; D ambiguous. Germline CDR1 and CDR2: MNHGY and SAAAGT. Trimming shortened V by 6 bases and J by 3 bases, and 5 bases separated the two germline ends. This CDR3 is 11 amino acids long. The CDR3: CASRQDYGYTF. The DNA of the CDR3 is TGTGCCAGCAGGCAGGACTATGGCTACACCTTC.

This clone was counted once. V usage is TRBV19 and J usage is TRBJ1-6; possibly TRBD1 for D (5 bases). The CDR3 is made up of 13 amino acids. The germline V gene encodes CDR1 LNHDA and CDR2 SQIVND (reference sequence). V was trimmed by 9 bases and J by 5 bases, leaving 11 bases between them. CDR3 bases: TGTGCCAGACCGGGACTACATAATTCACCCCTCCACTTT. Protein: CARPGLHNSPLHF.

The gene calls are TRBV7-6 and TRBJ2-5; D may be TRBD2 (7 bases). From germline, CDR1 is SGHVS and CDR2 FNYEAQ. The V end was cut by 4 bases, the J end by 2 bases, with 14 bases between. The CDR3 is 15 residues long. CDR3 amino acids: CASSSEGGAQETQYF. The CDR3 DNA sequence: TGTGCCAGCAGCTCTGAAGGGGGGGCGCAAGAGACCCAGTACTTC.

J is TRBJ1-1 and V is TRBV6-1; no firm D call. CDR1 is MNHNS and CDR2 is SASEGT in the germline V gene. The V end lost 7 bases, the J end lost 1 base, and 10 bases lay between the germline ends. This CDR3 spans 13 amino acids. The CDR3 nucleotides are TGTGCCAGCAATCCGACTGCGAACACTGAAGCTTTCTTT. Translating it yields CASNPTANTEAFF.

This chain links TRBV27 with TRBJ2-5; D might be TRBD1 (6 bases). The DNA end lines up better with TRBJ2-7; the J call may be wrong. The CDR3 contains 13 residues. Germline CDR1 is MNHEY and CDR2 is SMNVEV (reference sequence). CDR3 nucleotides: TGTGCCAGCAGTTTAGTCAGGGGAAGCGAGCAGTACTTC. Protein sequence: CASSLVRGSEQYF.

The V call is TRBV7-3, the J call TRBJ1-1; a weak D match, TRBD1 (5 bases). From germline, CDR1 is SGHTA and CDR2 FQGTGA. This CDR3 region has 13 residues. Trimming stripped 5 bases from V and 5 bases from J, with 12 bases between. The chain's CDR3 is CASSVDRRTEAFF. In DNA, the CDR3 is TGTGCCAGCAGCGTTGACAGAAGGACTGAAGCTTTCTTT. Complete variable domain (other parts from reference TRBV7-3 and TRBJ1-1): GAGVSQTPSNKVTEKGKYVELRCDPISGHTALYWYRQSLGQGPEFLIYFQGTGAADDSGLPNDRFFAVRPEGSVSTLKIQRTERGDSAVYLCASSVDRRTEAFFGQGTRLTVV.

The V call is TRBV5-1, the J call TRBJ2-3, with 7 bases matching TRBD2. The germline V gene has CDR1 SGHRS and CDR2 YFSETQ. This CDR3 comprises 17 residues. The ends lost 3 bases at V and 2 bases at J; junction bases unmatched: 12. Written as DNA, the CDR3 is TGCGCCAGCAGCTGCCCGGGGCGGGAGCATTCCACAGATACGCAGTATTTT. This codes for CASSCPGREHSTDTQYF.

This clone appeared a few times. This rearrangement joins TRBV19 to TRBJ2-7, with 9 positions matching TRBD1. Germline V CDR1 and CDR2: LNHDA, SQIVND (reference sequence). The trim removed 6 bases at V and 3 bases at J, leaving 9 bases unmatched. The length of the CDR3 is 15 residues. CDR3 in amino acids: CASRLRDRAYYEQYF. The CDR3 nucleotides are TGTGCCAGTAGACTCCGGGACAGGGCATACTACGAGCAGTACTTC. The whole variable domain, filled in from reference TRBV19 and TRBJ2-7, reads DGGITQSPKYLFRKEGQNVTLSCEQNLNHDAMYWYRQDPGQGLRLIYYSQIVNDFQKGDIAEGYSVSREKKESFPLTVTSAQKNPTAFYLCASRLRDRAYYEQYFGPGTRLTVT.

The V call is TRBV19, the J call TRBJ2-7; 8 nucleotides agree with TRBD2. The CDR3 runs to 17 residues. The V and J ends lost 3 bases and 7 bases, in that order; junction bases with no gene match: 17. Germline-derived CDR1 and CDR2 are LNHDA and SQIVND (reference sequence). CDR3 nucleotides: TGTGCCAGTAGTATTGCCCCGGGAGGGTCGACCTCCTGGGAGCAGTACTTC. It translates to CASSIAPGGSTSWEQYF. Combining the CDR3 with reference TRBV19 and TRBJ2-7 gives the whole variable domain DGGITQSPKYLFRKEGQNVTLSCEQNLNHDAMYWYRQDPGQGLRLIYYSQIVNDFQKGDIAEGYSVSREKKESFPLTVTSAQKNPTAFYLCASSIAPGGSTSWEQYFGPGTRLTVT.

This chain links TRBV7-2 with TRBJ2-2; 7 bases map to TRBD1. Trimming cost V 7 bases and J 4 bases; bases outside gene matches: 6. Germline CDR1 SGHTA, CDR2 FQGNSA. The CDR3 has 14 amino acids. Here the CDR3 reads CASTPKGATGELFF. The CDR3 nucleotides are TGTGCCAGCACCCCCAAGGGGGCCACCGGGGAGCTGTTTTTT.

The V gene is TRBV5-8, the J gene TRBJ1-3; D perhaps matches TRBD1 (5 bases). CDR1 is SGHTS, CDR2 YDEGEE, per germline. The CDR3 has 16 amino acids. V was shortened by 3 bases and J by 0 bases, with 13 bases between the two germline ends. The CDR3 DNA reads as TGTGCCAGCAGCTGGGGGGGGACCCACTCTGGAAACACCATATATTTT. This encodes CASSWGGTHSGNTIYF.

The genes are TRBV30 and TRBJ1-3; D is unresolved. The CDR3 runs to 13 residues. Germline-derived CDR1 and CDR2 are GTSNPN and SVGIG (reference sequence). The germline V and J ends were trimmed by 2 bases and 2 bases, with 7 bases remaining between them. CDR3 in amino acids: CAWSYMAGNTIYF. The CDR3, as DNA: TGTGCCTGGAGTTACATGGCTGGAAACACCATATATTTT. Drawing the rest from reference TRBV30 and TRBJ1-3, the complete variable domain is SQTIHQWPATLVQPVGSPLSLECTVEGTSNPNLYWYRQAAGRGLQLLFYSVGIGQISSEVPQNLSASRPQDRQFILSSKKLLLSDSGFYLCAWSYMAGNTIYFGEGSWLTVV.

J is TRBJ2-5 and V is TRBV18, with D uncertain. Germline assignment: CDR1 KGHSH and CDR2 LQKENI. Trimming stripped 3 bases from V and 5 bases from J, with 10 bases between. The CDR3 loop spans 13 amino acids. The CDR3 reads CASSPRLRETQYF. The CDR3 nucleotides read TGTGCCAGCTCACCCCGTCTTCGGGAGACCCAGTACTTC.